One and the same sample provided the 29 T cell receptor beta chains below, sequenced in a study of cytotoxic CD8 clonotypes in ibrutinib-treated CLL. The table came from immunoSEQ multiplex PCR; TCRdb's copy has only in-frame clones and leaves some out. This repertoire shows 150,000 or so clones, over 75% found once; its top ten account for about 3%. The starting material was PBMCs, obtained at disease progression, from a patient treated with ibrutinib. These receptors all stem from a human donor with chronic lymphocytic leukemia.

V and J are TRBV30 and TRBJ1-5; TRBD1 might be the D (5 bases). The germline V gene encodes CDR1 GTSNPN and CDR2 SVGIG (reference sequence). The CDR3 runs 16 residues. The V end was cut by 0 bases, the J end by 1 base, with 13 bases between. DNA for the CDR3: TGTGCCTGGAGTGTACTTTCAGGGAAGAGCAATCAGCCCCAGCATTTT. Protein product: CAWSVLSGKSNQPQHF. Variable domain in full (rest from reference TRBV30 and TRBJ1-5): SQTIHQWPATLVQPVGSPLSLECTVEGTSNPNLYWYRQAAGRGLQLLFYSVGIGQISSEVPQNLSASRPQDRQFILSSKKLLLSDSGFYLCAWSVLSGKSNQPQHFGDGTRLSIL.

The CDR3: CASSAPRDRGEKLFF. The CDR3 DNA follows: TGTGCCAGTAGTGCCCCCCGGGACAGGGGTGAAAAACTGTTTTTT. The rearrangement uses TRBV19 and TRBJ1-4; 10 bases fit TRBD1. V shed 5 bases, J shed 7 bases, and the junction held 7 bases outside the gene matches. The CDR3 spans 15 residues. Germline CDR1 is LNHDA and CDR2 is SQIVND (reference sequence).

The rearrangement uses TRBV4-2 and TRBJ2-7, with 10 bases that match TRBD2. In germline, CDR1 is LGHNA, CDR2 YNFKEQ. The CDR3 runs 15 residues. V lost 4 bases, J lost 6 bases, and 9 bases stayed unmatched. The CDR3 sequence is CASSLKREGQSEQYF. In DNA, the CDR3 is TGTGCCAGCAGCCTGAAGCGGGAGGGCCAATCCGAGCAGTACTTC.

V is TRBV4-3 and J is TRBJ1-2; D is unresolved. Per the germline V gene, CDR1 is LGHNA and CDR2 is YSLEER. The CDR3 runs to 15 residues. Trimming removed 1 base from V and 5 bases from J, with 14 bases in between. In DNA, the CDR3 is TGCGCCAGCAGCCAAGCTCTGGGCAGACCTTATGGCTACACCTTC. As protein: CASSQALGRPYGYTF.

This rearrangement joins TRBV2 to TRBJ2-1; 9 bases are shared with TRBD2. V shed 5 bases, J shed 6 bases, and the junction held 8 bases outside the gene matches. The CDR3 is made up of 15 amino acids. Germline loops: CDR1 SNHLY, CDR2 FYNNEI. Here the CDR3 reads CASSPGTSPSNEQFF. The CDR3 DNA sequence: TGTGCCAGCAGTCCCGGGACTAGCCCCAGCAATGAGCAGTTCTTC.

The chain combines TRBV9 with TRBJ1-4; TRBD1 aligns across 9 bases. From germline, CDR1 is SGDLS and CDR2 YYNGEE. The CDR3 runs to 15 residues. After removal of 2 bases from V and 7 bases from J, the junction contained 6 bases not matched to a gene. CDR3 residues: CASSVEQGAGEKLFF. CDR3 DNA sequence: TGTGCCAGCAGCGTGGAACAGGGGGCGGGTGAAAAACTGTTTTTT. The complete variable domain, with remaining parts taken from reference TRBV9 and TRBJ1-4, reads DSGVTQTPKHLITATGQRVTLRCSPRSGDLSVYWYQQSLDQGLQFLIQYYNGEERAKGNILERFSAQQFPDLHSELNLSSLELGDSALYFCASSVEQGAGEKLFFGSGTQLSVL.

The CDR3 coding sequence is TGCGCCAGCAGCTTGGTAATAGCGGGAGGCGTGGTTGGTGAGCAGTTCTTC. This codes for CASSLVIAGGVVGEQFF. This rearrangement joins TRBV5-1 to TRBJ2-1, with 10 bases fitting TRBD2. CDR1 and CDR2 (germline): SGHRS, YFSETQ. This CDR3 spans 17 amino acids. Germline trimming cut 0 bases from V and 9 bases from J; bases unmatched to any gene: 12.

This chain joins TRBV28 and TRBJ1-2; D gene ambiguous. This CDR3 spans 13 amino acids. CDR1 is MDHEN and CDR2 is SYDVKM in the germline V gene. Trimming cost V 5 bases and J 4 bases, with 11 bases left between them. CDR3 bases: TGTGCCAGCAGTCCGTATGTCCTCTATGGCTACACCTTC. Translating gives CASSPYVLYGYTF.

This chain connects TRBV27 to TRBJ2-1; the match to TRBD2 covers 14 bases. This CDR3 is built from 19 residues. The junction had 15 bases not matched to a gene; V was cut back by 4 bases and J by 7 bases. Germline V gene lookup returns CDR1 MNHEY and CDR2 SMNVEV (reference sequence). CDR3 sequence (DNA): TGTGCCAGCAGTTCACGATCCTCTGGGACTAGCGGGAGTAAAAATGAGCAGTTCTTC. It specifies CASSSRSSGTSGSKNEQFF.

This chain uses TRBV5-6 with TRBJ2-6; the D is unclear. This CDR3 contains 13 residues. The germline CDR1 and CDR2 sequences are SGHDT and YYEEEE. V lost 1 base and J 4 bases, leaving 3 bases between the germline ends. Here the CDR3 reads CASSLSGANVLTF. The CDR3 bases are TGTGCCAGCAGCTTGTCCGGGGCCAACGTCCTGACTTTC.

This chain links TRBV6-5 with TRBJ1-1; D remains ambiguous. CDR1 and CDR2 from the germline V gene are MNHEY and SVGAGI. The CDR3 runs 13 residues. V was clipped by 9 bases and J by 1 base, with 12 bases between them. The DNA of the CDR3 is TGTGCCAGTCGTCGTGGATCGAACACTGAAGCTTTCTTT. It yields the protein CASRRGSNTEAFF.

The chain links TRBV5-4 to TRBJ1-3; 7 nucleotides agree with TRBD1. This CDR3 comprises 17 residues. V lost 2 bases and J lost 0; bases outside the gene matches: 8. Germline V lookup: CDR1 SGHNT, CDR2 YYREEE (reference sequence). CDR3 in DNA: TGTGCCAGCAGCTTTGGCCGGACAGGCCCCTCTGGAAACACCATATATTTT. Its protein is CASSFGRTGPSGNTIYF.

The rearrangement joins TRBV10-1 to TRBJ2-1, with 15 bases matching TRBD2. The V segment lost 2 bases and the J segment 6 bases; nucleotides outside the gene matches: 8. CDR1 and CDR2 from the germline V gene are WNHNN and SYGVQD (reference sequence). The CDR3 is made up of 18 amino acids. This CDR3 reads CASSEGHGTSGRPNEQFF. The CDR3 nucleotides read TGCGCCAGCAGTGAGGGACATGGGACTAGCGGGAGGCCCAATGAGCAGTTCTTC.

The chain joins TRBV11-3 to TRBJ1-3; possibly TRBD1 for D (5 bases). CDR3 length: 19 residues. V dropped 5 bases and J dropped 4 bases, with 27 bases sitting between them. Germline assignment: CDR1 SGHNT and CDR2 YENEEA. The CDR3 nucleotides are TGTGCCAGCAGCGCCGGGGGGGGTTCGACCTTAACGTACGGAAACACCATATATTTT. This encodes CASSAGGGSTLTYGNTIYF.

The rearrangement uses TRBV5-6 and TRBJ1-1, with 7 bases lining up with TRBD1. This CDR3 is built from 15 residues. Germline V gene sequence: CDR1 SGHDT, CDR2 YYEEEE. The J segment lost 1 base and the V segment lost 4 bases, leaving 7 bases of the junction unmatched. The CDR3 DNA reads TGTGCCAGCAGCCCGTTCGACAGGGAGAACACTGAAGCTTTCTTT. It is translated as CASSPFDRENTEAFF.

V is TRBV2 and J is TRBJ2-1, with 14 nucleotides matching TRBD2. CDR1 and CDR2 from the germline V gene are SNHLY and FYNNEI. The CDR3 covers 15 residues. The V gene end was trimmed by 6 bases and the J gene end by 7 bases; junction bases not matched to a gene: 5. The CDR3 here is CASRGTSGSGNEQFF. As DNA, the CDR3 is TGTGCCAGCAGAGGGACTAGCGGGAGTGGAAATGAGCAGTTCTTC.

The chain carries TRBV6-5 and TRBJ2-1, with 14 bases aligning to TRBD2. The CDR3 extends over 14 amino acids. V lost 6 bases to trimming and J lost 5 bases; unmatched junction nucleotides: 0. Germline V gene sequence: CDR1 MNHEY, CDR2 SVGAGI. The CDR3 sequence: CASRGLAGDNEQFF. CDR3 nucleotides: TGTGCCAGCAGGGGACTAGCGGGAGACAATGAGCAGTTCTTC.

The CDR3 DNA reads TGCGCCAGCAGCCGGCGGACGGACGTAACGCAGTATTTT. Amino acid sequence: CASSRRTDVTQYF. V usage is TRBV5-1 and J usage is TRBJ2-3; D remains ambiguous. V lost 4 bases and J lost 9, with 15 bases in between. The germline V gene encodes CDR1 SGHRS and CDR2 YFSETQ. CDR3 size: 13 residues.

The V gene is TRBV29-1, the J gene TRBJ2-1, with 7 positions matching TRBD1. Germline CDR1 and CDR2: SQVTM and ANQGSEA. J gave up 6 bases and V 6 bases, and 8 bases lay outside the gene matches. This CDR3 comprises 13 residues. The CDR3 bases are TGCAGCGTCCTGACAGGGTCTTTCAATGAGCAGTTCTTC. It is translated as CSVLTGSFNEQFF.

There are a few counts of this clone. The V gene is TRBV18, the J gene TRBJ1-1, with no clear D. The CDR3 length is 13 residues. V was clipped by 2 bases and J by 0 bases, with 4 bases between them. Germline CDR1 and CDR2: KGHSH and LQKENI. CDR3 region: CASSPAMNTEAFF. As DNA, the CDR3 is TGTGCCAGCTCACCAGCTATGAACACTGAAGCTTTCTTT.

The chain carries TRBV9 and TRBJ2-1, with D possibly matching TRBD2 (5 bases). Trimming stripped 2 bases from V and 0 bases from J, with 12 bases between. Germline CDR1 is SGDLS and CDR2 is YYNGEE. This CDR3 has 16 amino acids. The CDR3: CASSVRTQSSYNEQFF. DNA of the CDR3: TGTGCCAGCAGCGTCAGGACTCAGAGCTCCTACAATGAGCAGTTCTTC.

V usage is TRBV6-1 and J usage is TRBJ2-7, with 9 bases fitting TRBD2. Germline V gene data show CDR1 as MNHNS and CDR2 as SASEGT. V shed 2 bases and J 1 base; nucleotides not matched to a gene: 12. The CDR3 covers 18 residues. CDR3 region: CASSESWVGTSTSYEQYF. The CDR3 coding sequence is TGTGCCAGCAGTGAAAGTTGGGTCGGGACTAGCACTTCCTACGAGCAGTACTTC.

The chain links TRBV5-1 to TRBJ2-3; TRBD1 might be the D (5 bases). V gave up 4 bases and J gave up 2 bases, with 11 bases separating them. The CDR3 length is 14 residues. Germline assignment: CDR1 SGHRS and CDR2 YFSETQ. The CDR3: CASSKTVDTDTQYF. CDR3 nucleotide sequence: TGCGCCAGCAGCAAGACAGTAGACACAGATACGCAGTATTTT.

CDR3 coding DNA: TGTGCCATCTCTAGCGGCTTCACAGATACGCAGTATTTT. Its protein is CAISSGFTDTQYF. The V gene is TRBV10-3, the J gene TRBJ2-3; TRBD2 matches at 7 bases. J was trimmed by 2 bases and V by 8 bases; bases with no gene match: 4. The CDR3 has 13 residues. CDR1 is ENHRY, CDR2 SYGVKD, per germline.

The chain uses TRBV9 and TRBJ2-5; D possibly uses TRBD1 or TRBD2 (5 bases each). The CDR3 covers 14 residues. Germline V gene sequence: CDR1 SGDLS, CDR2 YYNGEE. Trimming took off 3 bases at V and 4 bases at J, with 13 bases between the two ends. The CDR3 DNA sequence: TGTGCCAGCAGCGGGGGACCCGAAGGAGAGACCCAGTACTTC. Residues: CASSGGPEGETQYF.

The gene calls are TRBV5-1 and TRBJ2-1; TRBD2 agrees at 10 bases. Per the germline V gene, CDR1 is SGHRS and CDR2 is YFSETQ. There are 15 residues in the CDR3. With 0 bases clipped from V and 9 bases from J, the junction kept 6 bases outside the gene matches. The CDR3 region has the DNA TGCGCCAGCAGCTTGGAAGCTAGCGGGAGCGGTGAGCAGTTCTTC. It encodes CASSLEASGSGEQFF.

This clone showed up just once. V gene TRBV11-2 combines with J gene TRBJ2-1; 10 bases line up with TRBD2. Germline values: CDR1 SGHAT, CDR2 FQNNGV. This CDR3 region has 16 residues. J lost 5 bases, V lost 1 base, and 5 bases had no gene match. The CDR3, as DNA: TGTGCCAGCAGCTTAGGGACCGGGACTAGCGACAATGAGCAGTTCTTC. Protein product: CASSLGTGTSDNEQFF.

V and J are TRBV4-1 and TRBJ2-3; possibly TRBD2 for D (5 bases). V was clipped by 2 bases and J by 1 base, with 16 bases between them. The CDR3 runs 17 residues. Germline CDR1 is MGHRA and CDR2 is YSYEKL. The CDR3 nucleotides are TGCGCCAGCAGCCAATGGGCCGGCCGGGATCGCACAGATACGCAGTATTTT. It encodes CASSQWAGRDRTDTQYF.

The rearrangement joins TRBV5-4 to TRBJ2-5, with TRBD2 as a possible D gene (6 bases). CDR1 is SGHNT, CDR2 YYREEE, per germline (reference sequence). CDR3 length: 16 residues. V was pared by 1 base and J by 4 bases, with 17 bases between. The DNA for the CDR3 is TGTGCCAGCAGCTTGAGTGGGGCGGGGCTAGGAGAGACCCAGTACTTC. Translating gives CASSLSGAGLGETQYF. Full variable domain (missing parts from reference TRBV5-4 and TRBJ2-5): ETGVTQSPTHLIKTRGQQVTLRCSSQSGHNTVSWYQQALGQGPQFIFQYYREEENGRGNFPPRFSGLQFPNYSSELNVNALELDDSALYLCASSLSGAGLGETQYFGPGTRLLVL.